A single sample gave rise to the 10 T cell receptor beta chains below, sequenced in a study of T cells in localized non-small cell lung cancer. Clones were sequenced by immunoSEQ multiplex PCR, and TCRdb holds only the in-frame ones, with some missing. The sample contains 30,000 to 45,000 clones, about 87% of which appear only once. The material sequenced was peripheral blood, taken before any cancer treatment. These TCRs come from a woman aged 40-69 years with stage I lung adenocarcinoma.

The chain combines TRBV6-5 with TRBJ2-1; D is uncertain. From germline, CDR1 is MNHEY and CDR2 SVGAGI. The CDR3 totals 13 residues. Trimming left V 6 bases short and J 7 bases short, with 13 bases between. This chain's CDR3 is CASSTPFKNEQFF. CDR3 in DNA: TGTGCCAGCAGCACCCCCTTTAAGAATGAGCAGTTCTTC.

The V and J genes are TRBV28 and TRBJ2-1; TRBD2 matches at 15 bases. V dropped 5 bases and J dropped 7; count of bases not matched to a gene: 9. In germline, CDR1 is MDHEN, CDR2 SYDVKM. The CDR3 loop spans 17 amino acids. CDR3 in DNA: TGTGCCAGCAGTCCGTGGACTAGCGGGAGGGCCGGGAATGAGCAGTTCTTC. This codes for CASSPWTSGRAGNEQFF.

This chain connects TRBV30 to TRBJ1-2, with a tentative D call TRBD1 (6 bases). Germline lookup yields CDR1 GTSNPN and CDR2 SVGIG (reference sequence). There are 13 residues in the CDR3. V shed 0 bases and J shed 8 bases, with 13 bases lying between them. The CDR3 DNA sequence: TGTGCCTGGAGTGTACTGGCTGGGGGCGGCTACACCTTC. It specifies CAWSVLAGGGYTF.

This sequence joins TRBV25-1 and TRBJ2-7; 8 positions match TRBD2. Germline V gene sequence: CDR1 MGHDK, CDR2 SYGVNS. The trim removed 11 bases at V and 0 bases at J, leaving 9 bases unmatched. The CDR3 spans 14 residues. The CDR3 DNA reads as TGTGCCCCGGGGGGGGGACCAAGCTCCTACGAGCAGTACTTC. It translates to CAPGGGPSSYEQYF.

V and J are TRBV6-6 and TRBJ1-4, with D unresolved. V was shortened by 0 bases and J by 5 bases, with 13 bases between the two germline ends. This CDR3 is built from 16 residues. Germline V gene data show CDR1 as MNHNY and CDR2 as SVGAGI (reference sequence). CDR3 region: CASSYSPSSPNEKLFF. The CDR3 DNA is TGTGCCAGCAGTTACTCGCCTTCATCCCCAAATGAAAAACTGTTTTTT.

J is TRBJ2-2 and V is TRBV27; 15 bases fit TRBD2. Germline CDR1 reads MNHEY; CDR2 reads SMNVEV (reference sequence). J gave up 5 bases and V 6 bases, and 13 bases lay outside the gene matches. This CDR3 has 19 residues. This chain's CDR3 is CASRRPGLAGGPATGELFF. The CDR3 DNA follows: TGTGCCAGCAGGAGGCCCGGACTAGCGGGAGGGCCAGCAACCGGGGAGCTGTTTTTT.

This rearrangement joins TRBV6-4 to TRBJ2-5, with D perhaps TRBD1 (6 bases). Trimming cost V 10 bases and J 7 bases, with 25 bases left between them. The CDR3 has 15 residues. Germline CDR1 MRHNA, CDR2 SNTAGT. DNA of the CDR3: TGTGCCACCGGTGGGCAGGGGCGAGAAATAGGGACCCAGTACTTC. It yields the protein CATGGQGREIGTQYF.

This sequence joins TRBV2 and TRBJ1-6; possible D gene TRBD1, 6 bases. Deletions cut 6 bases from V and 11 bases from J, with 17 bases between. Germline loops: CDR1 SNHLY, CDR2 FYNNEI. CDR3 length equals 14 residues. The CDR3 DNA sequence: TGTGCCAGCAGGAAGGGGGGCGCGGGCCCACCCCTCCACTTT. Protein: CASRKGGAGPPLHF.

This clone was found once. This chain links TRBV19 with TRBJ1-2; possibly TRBD1 for D (6 bases). This CDR3 is built from 15 residues. Per germline, CDR1 LNHDA and CDR2 SQIVND (reference sequence). V lost 6 bases and J 7 bases, leaving 21 bases between the germline ends. DNA for the CDR3: TGTGCCAGTAGAACTACTGACAGGTTCTGGGGTGGCTACACCTTC. It codes for CASRTTDRFWGGYTF.

The J gene is TRBJ2-1, the V gene TRBV5-1, with TRBD1 as a possible D gene (7 bases). This CDR3 spans 15 amino acids. Trimming took off 2 bases at V and 8 bases at J, with 17 bases between the two ends. Germline V gene data show CDR1 as SGHRS and CDR2 as YFSETQ. The CDR3 region is CASSLTGEGGHEQFF. The CDR3 DNA reads TGCGCCAGCAGCTTAACGGGGGAAGGGGGCCATGAGCAGTTCTTC.